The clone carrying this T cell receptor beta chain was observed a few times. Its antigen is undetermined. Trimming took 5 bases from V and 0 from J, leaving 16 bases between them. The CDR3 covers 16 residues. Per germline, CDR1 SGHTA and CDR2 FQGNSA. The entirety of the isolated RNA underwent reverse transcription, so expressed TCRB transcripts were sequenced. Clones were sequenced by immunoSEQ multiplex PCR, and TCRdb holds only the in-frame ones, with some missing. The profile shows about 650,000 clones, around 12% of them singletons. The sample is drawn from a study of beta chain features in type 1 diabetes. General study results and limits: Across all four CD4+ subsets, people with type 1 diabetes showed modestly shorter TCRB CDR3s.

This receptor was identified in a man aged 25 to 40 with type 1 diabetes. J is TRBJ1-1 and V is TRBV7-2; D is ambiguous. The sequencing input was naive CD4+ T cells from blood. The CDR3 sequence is CASSRAYGSVNTEAFF. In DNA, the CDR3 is TGTGCCAGCAGCCGGGCTTACGGGTCGGTGAACACTGAAGCTTTCTTT.